This T cell receptor (beta chain) was sequenced during a study of blood T cell repertoires in COVID-19. Original processing methods: It was from reference gene primer amplification that nucleated cell counts were estimated. Libraries were prepared by immunoSEQ multiplex PCR; TCRdb keeps only in-frame clonotypes and omits some of them. V, J and clone size were drawn from that table, and D and trimming were deduced from the DNA. The data hold about 26,000 clones, with roughly 88% observed a single time. Trimming cost V 5 bases and J 4 bases; bases outside gene matches: 7. The germline V gene has CDR1 SQVTM and CDR2 ANQGSEA. The CDR3 is 13 residues long.

Sequencing input: peripheral blood. The sequence came from a human donor in a cohort sampled during active COVID-19. V and J are TRBV29-1 and TRBJ2-7; TRBD1 matches 8 bases. The CDR3 sequence is CSVSQGALYEQYF. In DNA form, the CDR3 reads TGCAGCGTTTCCCAGGGGGCGCTTTACGAGCAGTACTTC.